This entry features one T cell receptor (beta chain) sequence. This receptor's antigen is unknown. Base qualities are missing; no much larger clone stands one base away. This entry is derived from a study of blood T cell repertoires in COVID-19 (dated by TCRdb to the early 2020s). For the wider study: Samples covering the acute and convalescent phases of COVID-19 were provided by collaborators in the United States, Italy and Spain. Where available, HLA class I and class II types were obtained from metadata supplied by the sample provider rather than from assay-based typing. The repertoires were made available in a free public database intended to serve as a resource for research on the immune response to SARS-CoV-2. Samples came from the ongoing ImmuneRACE study (first 160 participants) plus 1,254 subjects from 6 global collaborators. The sample metadata nearly always contained a de-identified subject ID, COVID-19 status, age in years and sex. The material from the prospective study consisted of cDNA or gDNA derived from T cells, B-cell-depleted T cells, or PBMCs. Subjects who had been exposed to COVID-19, were actively infected with it, or had recovered from it provided the deeply sampled blood TCRbeta repertoires that made up the dataset.

In the prospective study, participants were about 18 to 100 years old, resided in around 25 geographic areas of the United States, and were enrolled through a virtual design. In the prospective study, cohorts were assigned on the basis of participant-reported clinical history obtained from a screening survey and a study questionnaire. For ImmuneRACE Cohort 3, a participant was defined as recovered based on two consecutive negative NP/OP PCR tests, clearance by a healthcare professional, or resolution of symptoms. In the prospective study, mobile phlebotomists collected whole blood, serum and a nasopharyngeal or oropharyngeal swab from each participant. Participants in the prospective study had the option to provide additional blood draws and questionnaires over a 2-month period. Before DNA extraction, blood samples from the prospective study were shipped at room temperature or frozen. TCRbeta CDR3 regions were amplified from genomic DNA by means of the immunoSEQ Assay, a bias-controlled multiplex PCR. In the authors' own workflow: Within the assay, amplification of reference gene primers was used to estimate how many nucleated cells each sample contained. To quantify the absolute abundance of each unique TCRbeta CDR3 rearrangement, sequence reads were collapsed and filtered. For each sample, productive Simpson clonality was calculated as the square root of Simpson's diversity index over productive rearrangements. TCRdb retrieved this table from immuneACCESS and kept in-frame rearrangements only. Not all clones are present; in checked studies, unresolved V genes account for under half, and no reason is known for the remainder. That table gives V, J and clone size, and the DNA gave D and trimming. For this sample there are fewer than 500,000 clones; around 87% appear just once. Jointly, the top ten make up 1.1% of the sample.

General findings and caveats noted by the study authors: Clinical and demographic metadata were provided uncurated, with the amount varying by source and participant.

From the cysteine through the phenylalanine, the CDR3 covers 16 amino acids. CDR3 DNA is the only sequence kept; it has 48 bases, read in frame from the first base. In the germline V gene, CDR1 corresponds to SGHAT and CDR2 to FQNNGV. Trimming accounts for 1 base at V and 3 bases at J, while the number of junction bases matched to no gene is 6. The source material was PBMCs or T cells enriched from blood (not recorded which). Recombination joined TRBV11-2 with TRBJ2-1, with 7 junctional bases fitting TRBD2. This clonotype was obtained from a young man who had recovered from COVID-19. For the CDR3, the sequence is CASSLVQREDYNEQFF. The nucleotides read TGTGCCAGCAGCTTAGTCCAGCGGGAAGACTACAATGAGCAGTTCTTC.